Each of the 30 T cell receptor beta chains below was sequenced from the same sample in a study of T cell responses to AZD1222 COVID-19 vaccine. TCRdb's table, derived via immunoSEQ multiplex PCR, lists solely in-frame clones and lacks some. The sample holds some 180,000 clones, 85% to 95% seen once. The sample in question was peripheral blood, obtained 28 days after the second AZD1222 dose. These receptors were taken from an adult who received the AZD1222 COVID-19 vaccine.

The rearrangement joins TRBV11-2 to TRBJ1-2, with 7 bases that match TRBD1. The CDR3 runs 16 residues. J lost 1 base, V lost 2 bases, and 7 bases had no gene match. Germline V gene lookup returns CDR1 SGHAT and CDR2 FQNNGV. This CDR3 is CASSLLGTEHNYGYTF. Here the CDR3 DNA reads TGTGCCAGCAGCTTATTAGGGACAGAGCATAACTATGGCTACACCTTC. Complete variable domain (other parts from reference TRBV11-2 and TRBJ1-2): EAGVAQSPRYKIIEKRQSVAFWCNPISGHATLYWYQQILGQGPKLLIQFQNNGVVDDSQLPKDRFSAERLKGVDSTLKIQPAKLEDSAVYLCASSLLGTEHNYGYTFGSGTRLTVV.

The chain couples TRBV9 to TRBJ2-2, with TRBD1 as a possible D gene (6 bases). With 3 bases removed from V and 4 bases from J, the gap between germline ends came to 10 bases. CDR1 and CDR2 (germline): SGDLS, YYNGEE. The CDR3 contains 14 residues. The CDR3 DNA is TGTGCCAGCAGCGCCCGACAGGTCACCGGGGAGCTGTTTTTT. Translating it yields CASSARQVTGELFF.

The CDR3 loop is CASNVGFPGELFF. In DNA form, the CDR3 reads TGCGCCAGCAATGTGGGGTTCCCCGGGGAGCTGTTTTTT. The chain employs TRBV5-1 and TRBJ2-2; no definite D call. The CDR3 consists of 13 residues. V dropped 6 bases and J dropped 6 bases, with 12 bases sitting between them. The germline V gene has CDR1 SGHRS and CDR2 YFSETQ.

The chain carries TRBV7-2 and TRBJ2-6; D gene ambiguous. V lost 5 bases and J 0 bases, leaving 8 bases between the germline ends. Germline CDR1 and CDR2: SGHTA and FQGNSA. The CDR3 is 15 residues long. The CDR3 nucleotides are TGTGCCAGCAGCCGCTGGGGCTCTGGGGCCAACGTCCTGACTTTC. It yields the protein CASSRWGSGANVLTF.

The rearrangement links TRBV27 to TRBJ2-1; D might be TRBD1 or TRBD2, each matching 6 bases. The length of the CDR3 is 19 residues. V was trimmed by 9 bases and J by 3 bases, leaving 30 bases between them. In germline, CDR1 is MNHEY, CDR2 SMNVEV (reference sequence). The CDR3 spells CASPAYIPRGRTDYNEQFF. CDR3 DNA: TGTGCCAGTCCCGCTTACATCCCCCGGGGGCGGACAGACTACAATGAGCAGTTCTTC.

This clone is a singleton in its sample. The J gene is TRBJ2-3, the V gene TRBV25-1, with D tentatively TRBD2 (6 bases). Trimming took off 1 base at V and 4 bases at J, with 15 bases between the two ends. This CDR3 is built from 16 residues. Germline V gene sequence: CDR1 MGHDK, CDR2 SYGVNS. The CDR3 region has the DNA TGTGCCAGCAGTGAATTCCTAGCGATATCCCCAGATACGCAGTATTTT. As protein: CASSEFLAISPDTQYF.

The rearrangement uses TRBV5-4 and TRBJ2-3; a weak D match, TRBD1 (5 bases). The germline gives CDR1 SGHNT, CDR2 YYREEE (reference sequence). The CDR3 is 15 amino acids. V was shortened by 1 base and J by 3 bases, with 12 bases between the two germline ends. CDR3 in amino acids: CASSLLGAPTDTQYF. In DNA form, the CDR3 reads TGTGCCAGCAGCTTGTTAGGGGCTCCTACAGATACGCAGTATTTT.

J is TRBJ2-3 and V is TRBV2; maybe TRBD1 (6 bases). From germline, CDR1 is SNHLY and CDR2 FYNNEI. This CDR3 has 14 residues. With 7 bases removed from V and 0 bases from J, the gap between germline ends came to 11 bases. CDR3 nucleotide sequence: TGTGCCAGCAAGCCGGGACATAGCACAGATACGCAGTATTTT. It codes for CASKPGHSTDTQYF.

This chain connects TRBV5-4 to TRBJ1-4; D is possibly TRBD1 (5 bases). Germline CDR1 reads SGHNT; CDR2 reads YYREEE (reference sequence). The CDR3 is 16 amino acids. V lost 4 bases, J lost 0 bases, and 13 bases lay in between. The CDR3 loop is CASSPGQTATNEKLFF. The CDR3 coding sequence is TGTGCCAGCAGCCCCGGACAAACGGCAACTAATGAAAAACTGTTTTTT.

The V call is TRBV7-8, the J call TRBJ1-1; no firm D call. The CDR3 extends over 13 amino acids. V dropped 1 base and J dropped 3 bases, with 6 bases sitting between them. Per the germline V gene, CDR1 is SGHVS and CDR2 is FQNEAQ. The CDR3 nucleotides are TGTGCCAGCAGCTTAGGGGTTGACACTGAAGCTTTCTTT. Protein product: CASSLGVDTEAFF.

The genes are TRBV25-1 and TRBJ2-7; TRBD2 aligns across 8 bases. This CDR3 spans 13 amino acids. V lost 2 bases and J lost 7; bases outside the gene matches: 4. From germline, CDR1 is MGHDK and CDR2 SYGVNS. The CDR3 loop reads CASSEREGHEQYF. The CDR3 nucleotides are TGTGCCAGCAGTGAACGGGAGGGGCATGAGCAGTACTTC.

The chain is built from TRBV4-2 and TRBJ2-3, with 9 bases that match TRBD1. This CDR3 region has 14 residues. Germline V lookup: CDR1 LGHNA, CDR2 YNFKEQ. The ends lost 6 bases at V and 5 bases at J; junction bases unmatched: 6. CDR3 nucleotide sequence: TGTGCCAGCAGGGGGGACAGGGAAATAGATACGCAGTATTTT. This gives the protein CASRGDREIDTQYF.

V usage is TRBV7-2 and J usage is TRBJ2-7; 8 bases agree with TRBD1. V lost 1 base, J lost 0 bases, and 8 bases stayed unmatched. Germline V gene data show CDR1 as SGHTA and CDR2 as FQGNSA. The CDR3 is made up of 17 amino acids. CDR3 in DNA: TGTGCCAGCAGCTTAGGGATAGGGACAGGAAACTCCTACGAGCAGTACTTC. This encodes CASSLGIGTGNSYEQYF. The variable domain in full, completed from reference TRBV7-2 and TRBJ2-7, reads GAGVSQSPSNKVTEKGKDVELRCDPISGHTALYWYRQSLGQGLEFLIYFQGNSAPDKSGLPSDRFSAERTGGSVSTLTIQRTQQEDSAVYLCASSLGIGTGNSYEQYFGPGTRLTVT.

The V call is TRBV18, the J call TRBJ2-5, with 12 positions matching TRBD2. V was clipped by 3 bases and J by 6 bases; unmatched bases: 2. CDR1 is KGHSH and CDR2 is LQKENI in the germline V gene. This CDR3 contains 14 residues. The CDR3 loop reads CASSPGTSGQTQYF. CDR3 DNA sequence: TGTGCCAGCTCACCTGGGACTAGCGGGCAGACCCAGTACTTC.

V and J are TRBV27 and TRBJ1-6; 7 positions agree with TRBD1. Germline V CDR1 and CDR2: MNHEY, SMNVEV (reference sequence). With V trimmed by 5 bases and J by 10 bases, 8 bases remained unmatched. This CDR3 has 14 amino acids. The DNA for the CDR3 is TGTGCCAGCAGTCCCCGACAGGGTTTCTCACCCCTCCACTTT. This encodes CASSPRQGFSPLHF.

This chain uses TRBV6-5 with TRBJ1-1; D is possibly TRBD1 (5 bases). The germline V gene encodes CDR1 MNHEY and CDR2 SVGAGI. V gave up 5 bases and J gave up 0 bases, with 13 bases separating them. This CDR3 has 15 residues. The CDR3 reads CASSRIDSMNTEAFF. CDR3 bases: TGTGCCAGCAGTAGAATCGACAGCATGAACACTGAAGCTTTCTTT.

The chain is built from TRBV11-2 and TRBJ1-2, with D unclear. The V gene lost 7 bases and the J gene lost 5 bases, with 20 bases spanning the gap. This CDR3 comprises 15 residues. The germline V gene encodes CDR1 SGHAT and CDR2 FQNNGV. The CDR3 loop reads CASTSAAAAFYGYTF. CDR3 nucleotides: TGTGCCAGCACGTCGGCCGCGGCAGCCTTTTATGGCTACACCTTC.

The chain has TRBV4-1 and TRBJ1-2, with unresolved D. V lost 1 base, J lost 8 bases, and 17 bases lay in between. The germline V gene encodes CDR1 MGHRA and CDR2 YSYEKL. CDR3 length: 15 residues. The CDR3 protein is CASSQGSRGRFGYTF. The CDR3 DNA reads TGCGCCAGCAGCCAAGGCTCCAGAGGGAGGTTCGGCTACACCTTC.

This chain connects TRBV10-2 to TRBJ2-3; D uncertain. The CDR3 is 12 amino acids. Trimming took off 10 bases at V and 5 bases at J, with 13 bases between the two ends. The V gene's germline CDR1 is WSHSY and CDR2 SAAADI. CDR3 sequence reads: CATVRALDTQYF. DNA of the CDR3: TGCGCCACCGTCCGCGCGTTAGATACGCAGTATTTT.

The gene calls are TRBV5-4 and TRBJ2-7; TRBD1 is a possible D gene (5 bases). V lost 3 bases, J lost 2 bases, and 12 bases lay in between. The CDR3 is 14 amino acids. Germline V gene lookup returns CDR1 SGHNT and CDR2 YYREEE (reference sequence). This chain's CDR3 is CASSSQGIPYEQYF. The DNA for the CDR3 is TGTGCCAGCAGCTCCCAGGGTATCCCCTACGAGCAGTACTTC. Using reference TRBV5-4 and TRBJ2-7 for the parts outside the CDR3, the full variable domain is ETGVTQSPTHLIKTRGQQVTLRCSSQSGHNTVSWYQQALGQGPQFIFQYYREEENGRGNFPPRFSGLQFPNYSSELNVNALELDDSALYLCASSSQGIPYEQYFGPGTRLTVT.

The chain links TRBV10-3 to TRBJ1-6, with 7 bases fitting TRBD1. Germline CDR1 ENHRY, CDR2 SYGVKD. The CDR3 is made up of 17 amino acids. Trimming took 3 bases from V and 9 from J; bases not matched to a gene: 14. The CDR3 is CAISDRREGGASSPLHF. Written as DNA, the CDR3 is TGTGCCATCAGTGACAGAAGGGAAGGGGGCGCGTCTTCACCCCTCCACTTT.

The chain recombines TRBV5-4 with TRBJ1-6; a weak D match, TRBD1 (6 bases). With 8 bases removed from V and 8 bases from J, the gap between germline ends came to 8 bases. The CDR3 spans 11 residues. The germline V gene encodes CDR1 SGHNT and CDR2 YYREEE (reference sequence). The CDR3 coding sequence is TGTGCCAGAAACAGGGATTCACCCCTCCACTTT. Translated: CARNRDSPLHF.

The chain recombines TRBV6-5 with TRBJ1-4; a possible D gene is TRBD1 (5 bases). Deletions cut 2 bases from V and 8 bases from J, with 15 bases between. The germline CDR1 and CDR2 sequences are MNHEY and SVGAGI. The CDR3 loop spans 15 amino acids. CDR3 sequence reads: CASSYQGIKEEKLFF. CDR3 nucleotides: TGTGCCAGCAGTTACCAGGGCATAAAGGAGGAAAAACTGTTTTTT.

The gene calls are TRBV29-1 and TRBJ1-3, with D maybe TRBD1 (6 bases). The germline V gene encodes CDR1 SQVTM and CDR2 ANQGSEA. V shed 6 bases and J shed 2 bases, with 14 bases lying between them. The CDR3 has 14 amino acids. The DNA for the CDR3 is TGCAGCGTGATAGCACAGGGACCTGGAAACACCATATATTTT. Amino acids: CSVIAQGPGNTIYF.

V usage is TRBV7-3 and J usage is TRBJ2-1; 10 bases are a match to TRBD1. The CDR3 contains 15 residues. The junction had 8 bases not matched to a gene; V was cut back by 5 bases and J by 7 bases. Germline V lookup: CDR1 SGHTA, CDR2 FQGTGA. The CDR3 spells CASSAGTGVGNEQFF. The CDR3, as DNA: TGTGCCAGCAGCGCCGGGACAGGGGTAGGGAATGAGCAGTTCTTC.

The CDR3 DNA is TGTGCCAGCAGTTCACAGGGGGGTCAGGAGCAGTACTTC. Its translation is CASSSQGGQEQYF. V and J are TRBV7-3 and TRBJ2-7; 8 bases map to TRBD1. In germline, CDR1 is SGHTA, CDR2 FQGTGA. This CDR3 region has 13 residues. The ends lost 6 bases at V and 7 bases at J; junction bases unmatched: 8.

V and J are TRBV2 and TRBJ1-5; D is perhaps TRBD1 (5 bases). V dropped 3 bases and J dropped 2 bases, with 8 bases sitting between them. The CDR3 runs to 14 residues. Germline values: CDR1 SNHLY, CDR2 FYNNEI. CDR3 sequence (DNA): TGTGCCAGCAGTGACAGGGCTGGCAATCAGCCCCAGCATTTT. As protein: CASSDRAGNQPQHF. The variable domain in full, with the rest retrieved from reference TRBV2 and TRBJ1-5, is EPEVTQTPSHQVTQMGQEVILRCVPISNHLYFYWYRQILGQKVEFLVSFYNNEISEKSEIFDDQFSVERPDGSNFTLKIRSTKLEDSAMYFCASSDRAGNQPQHFGDGTRLSIL.

This chain joins TRBV28 and TRBJ1-1; D possibly corresponds to TRBD1 (6 bases). Looked up from germline, CDR1 is MDHEN and CDR2 is SYDVKM. Trimming took off 2 bases at V and 1 base at J, with 20 bases between the two ends. This CDR3 has 18 residues. CDR3 in DNA: TGTGCCAGCAGTTTAATTGAATTCGACAGGAGCTCGAACACTGAAGCTTTCTTT. Encoded protein: CASSLIEFDRSSNTEAFF.

The V call is TRBV9, the J call TRBJ2-5; maybe TRBD1 (6 bases). The V gene lost 4 bases and the J gene lost 2 bases, with 12 bases spanning the gap. The germline CDR1 and CDR2 sequences are SGDLS and YYNGEE. The CDR3 spans 14 residues. The CDR3 spells CASSFTGSQETQYF. Here the CDR3 DNA reads TGTGCCAGCAGCTTTACAGGGTCTCAAGAGACCCAGTACTTC. Complete variable domain (other parts from reference TRBV9 and TRBJ2-5): DSGVTQTPKHLITATGQRVTLRCSPRSGDLSVYWYQQSLDQGLQFLIQYYNGEERAKGNILERFSAQQFPDLHSELNLSSLELGDSALYFCASSFTGSQETQYFGPGTRLLVL.

The chain uses TRBV9 and TRBJ2-5; no definite D call. Germline V CDR1 and CDR2: SGDLS, YYNGEE. The length of the CDR3 is 15 residues. The V gene lost 0 bases and the J gene lost 7 bases, with 16 bases spanning the gap. The CDR3 spells CASSVGPGRDRTQYF. The DNA for the CDR3 is TGTGCCAGCAGCGTAGGGCCAGGCAGAGACCGGACCCAGTACTTC.